This T cell receptor beta chain was sequenced in a study of shared clonotypes between healthy human individuals. Each cell subset's genomic DNA was divided evenly among several immunoSEQ plates. Original data processing: Filtering was not the same, since immunoSEQ gave junction-only sequences without quality scores. TCRdb keeps only in-frame clones here, not all; method: immunoSEQ multiplex PCR. V and J calls and clone size follow that table, whereas D and trimming were derived from the DNA. Counted here are 2 million to 3 million clones, roughly 93% occurring once; the ten biggest clones make up approximately 0.37%. The sample comprised naive CD4+ T cells from PBMCs. Noted subset: CD45RA+ positively selected. The clonotype originates from a man aged 18 to 35 in good health. Some clones in this sample may be carry-over from other donors' samples.

Here the CDR3 reads CASSVSDGRAKETQYF. In DNA, the CDR3 is TGTGCCAGCAGCGTATCTGACGGGAGGGCCAAAGAGACCCAGTACTTC. The chain uses TRBV9 and TRBJ2-5, with 8 bases identical to TRBD2. This CDR3 has 16 amino acids. V lost 1 base and J lost 3; bases outside the gene matches: 8. From germline, CDR1 is SGDLS and CDR2 YYNGEE.